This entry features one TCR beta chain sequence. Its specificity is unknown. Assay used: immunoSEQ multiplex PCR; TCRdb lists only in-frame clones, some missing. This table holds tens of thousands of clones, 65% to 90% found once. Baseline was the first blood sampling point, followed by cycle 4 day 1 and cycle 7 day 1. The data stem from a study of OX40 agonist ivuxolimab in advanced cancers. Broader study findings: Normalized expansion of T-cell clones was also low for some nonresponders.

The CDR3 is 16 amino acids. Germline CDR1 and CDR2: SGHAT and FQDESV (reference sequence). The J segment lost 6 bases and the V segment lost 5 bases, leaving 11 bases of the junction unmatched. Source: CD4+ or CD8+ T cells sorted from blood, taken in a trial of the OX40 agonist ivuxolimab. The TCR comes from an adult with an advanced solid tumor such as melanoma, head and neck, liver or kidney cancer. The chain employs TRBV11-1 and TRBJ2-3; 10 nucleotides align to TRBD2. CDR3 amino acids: CASSPRGTSVRDTQYF. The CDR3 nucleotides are TGTGCCAGCAGCCCAAGGGGGACTAGCGTGCGCGATACGCAGTATTTT.